The T cell receptor beta chain described here comes from a study of blood T cell repertoires in COVID-19. Across the whole study: The United States, Italy and Spain provided the acute and convalescent COVID-19 samples.

This clone occurred a few times. The CDR3 length is 16 residues. Trimming removed 5 bases at V and 3 bases at J, with 16 bases between. In germline, CDR1 is KGHDR, CDR2 SFDVKD. Clones were sequenced by immunoSEQ multiplex PCR, and TCRdb holds only the in-frame ones, with some missing. The sample carries around 140,000 clones, less than 90% recorded once. This receptor was taken from a man in his 60s with acute or convalescent COVID-19. Sequenced material: peripheral blood. This chain uses TRBV24-1 with TRBJ2-1; D is uncertain. Written as DNA, the CDR3 is TGTGCCACCAGTGGGGTAGCTGCCGGAAACTACAATGAGCAGTTCTTC. This codes for CATSGVAAGNYNEQFF.